Listed below are T cell receptor beta chains from one sample, sequenced in a study of response to subunit inactivated influenza vaccine. TCRdb recomputed calls from the RT-PCR reads with MiXCR, one row per CDR3 protein. The top ten hold around an eighth of the sample, which has under 200,000 distinct CDR3 sequences, about 11% seen once. This sample comprised non-naive T cells sorted from PBMCs, obtained about 6 weeks after vaccination. All receptors come from a man aged 45-65 years who received an inactivated influenza vaccine. Both conserved end residues are part of each CDR3. A D gene is named only where the DNA matches it firmly. Size tells how often a clone was seen (once, few, many) or the class of an expanded clone, and some rows leave it out.

>-|TRBJ2-1|-|TRBV5-1
CASSGRGRPNNEQFF
TGCGCCAGCAGCGGGAGGGGGAGGCCGAACAATGAGCAGTTCTTC
>few|TRBJ1-6|-|TRBV7-6
CASSLDSGRNNSPLHF
TGTGCCAGCAGCTTAGACTCGGGTCGGAATAATTCACCCCTCCACTTT
>-|TRBJ1-6|-|TRBV20-1
CSARDSGLTYNSPLHF
TGCAGTGCTAGAGATAGTGGGTTAACCTATAATTCACCCCTCCACTTT
>many|TRBJ1-2|-|TRBV29-1
CSVEREGGYGYTF
TGCAGCGTTGAAAGGGAGGGCGGCTATGGCTACACCTTC
>many|TRBJ1-2|-|TRBV20-1
CSARRLTDGYTF
TGCAGTGCTCGGAGGTTGACGGATGGCTACACCTTC
>-|TRBJ1-4|-|TRBV3-1
CASSSRRAGAPFGEKLFF
TGTGCCAGCAGCTCCCGTCGGGCAGGGGCTCCTTTTGGAGAAAAACTGTTTTTT
>-|TRBJ1-1|TRBD1|TRBV4-2
CASSQEGQGAYTEAFF
TGTGCCAGCAGCCAAGAGGGACAGGGGGCCTACACTGAAGCTTTCTTT
>few|TRBJ1-1|-|TRBV3-1
CASSRGGGVAEAFF
TGTGCCAGCAGCAGGGGTGGAGGAGTGGCTGAAGCTTTCTTT
>few|TRBJ2-3|TRBD1|TRBV25-1
CASSPRTGTDTQYF
TGTGCCAGCAGTCCGAGGACAGGGACAGATACGCAGTATTTT
>-|TRBJ1-2|TRBD1|TRBV20-1
CSASDQGDGYGYTF
TGCAGTGCTAGTGATCAGGGGGATGGGTATGGCTACACCTTC
>-|TRBJ2-1|-|TRBV7-2
CASSLRTGNYNEQFF
TGTGCCAGCAGCTTACGAACAGGCAACTACAATGAGCAGTTCTTC
>-|TRBJ2-3|-|TRBV7-8
CASSPYVGANGQYF
TGTGCCAGCAGCCCTTATGTGGGCGCAAACGGGCAGTATTTT
>few|TRBJ2-3|TRBD1|TRBV4-3
CASSQDPHGQGIGTQYF
TGCGCCAGCAGCCAAGATCCTCACGGACAGGGGATTGGTACGCAGTATTTT
>many|TRBJ1-1|-|TRBV14
CASSPLRNTEAFF
TGTGCCAGCAGTCCTCTCCGGAACACTGAAGCTTTCTTT
>few|TRBJ1-2|-|TRBV3-1
CASSQETGHGYTF
TGTGCCAGCAGCCAAGAAACAGGCCATGGCTACACCTTC
>-|TRBJ2-4|-|TRBV7-9
CASSLFPVAKNIQYF
TGTGCCAGCAGCTTGTTCCCCGTAGCCAAAAACATTCAGTACTTC
>-|TRBJ1-6|-|TRBV7-8
CASRIQNSPLHF
TGTGCCAGCAGGATACAGAATTCACCCCTCCACTTT
>-|TRBJ2-7|-|TRBV15
CATSRDFDNSYEQYF
TGTGCCACCAGCAGAGACTTTGACAACTCCTACGAGCAGTACTTC
>many|TRBJ2-2|TRBD2|TRBV28
CASSFGGGASGELFF
TGTGCCAGCAGTTTCGGCGGGGGGGCGAGCGGGGAGCTGTTTTTT
>-|TRBJ1-1|-|TRBV5-4
CASAGDTEAFF
TGTGCCAGCGCCGGGGACACTGAAGCTTTCTTT
>few|TRBJ2-2|TRBD2|TRBV5-1
CASSAGDTGELFF
TGCGCCAGCTCGGCGGGGGACACCGGGGAGCTGTTTTTT
>many|TRBJ2-1|-|TRBV7-2
CASSLYVSEQFF
TGTGCCAGCAGCTTATACGTCAGTGAGCAGTTCTTC
>-|TRBJ2-4|-|TRBV7-2
CASSLVPAGAKNIQYF
TGTGCCAGCAGCTTAGTTCCAGCGGGAGCCAAAAACATTCAGTACTTC
>-|TRBJ2-6|TRBD1|TRBV11-2
CASSHRQGHTSGANVLTF
TGTGCCAGCAGCCATAGACAGGGCCATACCTCTGGGGCCAACGTCCTGACTTTC
>many|TRBJ2-5|-|TRBV7-8
CASSLAMETQYF
TGTGCCAGCAGCTTAGCTATGGAGACCCAGTACTTC
>many|TRBJ2-7|TRBD2|TRBV28
CASSLELAGAYEQYF
TGTGCCAGCAGTTTGGAACTAGCGGGAGCCTACGAGCAGTACTTC
>many|TRBJ2-7|TRBD2|TRBV4-2
CASSQSSSGGHEYEQYF
TGTGCCAGCAGCCAAAGCTCGAGCGGGGGGCACGAGTACGAGCAGTACTTC
>-|TRBJ2-3|TRBD2|TRBV4-2
CASSHGTSGTDTQYF
TGTGCCAGCAGCCATGGGACTAGCGGCACAGATACGCAGTATTTT
>-|TRBJ2-1|TRBD1|TRBV6-2/TRBV6-3
CASSSPGGTGDFNEQFF
TGTGCCAGCAGTTCGCCGGGGGGGACAGGGGATTTCAATGAGCAGTTCTTC
>-|TRBJ2-7|-|TRBV6-2/TRBV6-3
CASSYGTRYEQYF
TGTGCCAGCAGTTACGGGACCAGATACGAGCAGTACTTC
>-|TRBJ1-2|-|TRBV30
CAWSVRGRVYGYTF
TGTGCCTGGAGTGTACGAGGGCGCGTCTATGGCTACACCTTC
>-|TRBJ1-4|TRBD1|TRBV5-1
CASSYRQGWGEKLFF
TGCGCCAGCAGCTACCGACAGGGTTGGGGTGAAAAACTGTTTTTT
>-|TRBJ1-4|-|TRBV25-1
CASSRGNEKLFF
TGTGCCAGCAGTCGAGGGAATGAAAAACTGTTTTTT
>few|TRBJ1-1|-|TRBV12-3/TRBV12-4
CASTPSRNGEAFF
TGTGCCAGCACCCCGAGTCGGAACGGTGAAGCTTTCTTT
>many|TRBJ2-7|TRBD1|TRBV9
CASSPWDRTYEQYF
TGTGCCAGCAGCCCATGGGACAGAACCTACGAGCAGTACTTC
>few|TRBJ1-6|-|TRBV7-9
CASSFDNSPLHF
TGTGCCAGCAGCTTCGATAATTCACCCCTCCACTTT
>few|TRBJ1-5|-|TRBV2
CASSEWGVSNQPQHF
TGTGCCAGCAGTGAATGGGGAGTTAGCAATCAGCCCCAGCATTTT